This TCR beta chain was found in a study of blood T cell repertoires in COVID-19. Study details: COVID-19 samples from acute and convalescent phases originated in the United States, Italy and Spain.

CDR3 length equals 14 residues. Germline V gene sequence: CDR1 SGHRS, CDR2 YFSETQ. V shed 2 bases, J shed 4 bases, and the junction held 3 bases outside the gene matches. Methods used by the authors: Counts of nucleated cells, estimated from reference gene primer amplification, were obtained. Clones were sequenced by immunoSEQ multiplex PCR, and TCRdb holds only the in-frame ones, with some missing. That table is the source of V, J and clone size, and D and trimming were worked out from the DNA. This sample has over 70,000 clones, with around 90% found just once. The genes are TRBV5-1 and TRBJ1-3; 7 bases are a match to TRBD1. Sequencing input: peripheral blood. The clonotype comes from a man aged 80 or over with acute or convalescent COVID-19. CDR3 loop: CASSFGQAGNTIYF. In DNA form, the CDR3 reads TGCGCCAGCAGCTTCGGACAGGCCGGAAACACCATATATTTT.